The entry below gives a single TCR beta chain sequence along with its context. Its specificity is unknown. Arm-PCR of CDR3 regions with iRepertoire HTBI primers generated TCR beta libraries. Each CDR3 protein gets one entry after TCRdb re-called the multiplex PCR reads with MiXCR. The sample consists of hundreds of thousands of distinct CDR3 sequences, roughly 15% of them appearing once. The entry originates in a study of regulatory T cells in long-lasting Graves disease. Time point: newly diagnosed GD, antithyroid drugs for less than 3 months. Generation of the TCR library employed RNA extracted from PBMCs. Whole-study findings and limits: The small sample size may have reduced accuracy.

The same data also went into a second study, on T cells in Graves' hyperthyroidism and ophthalmopathy. That report adds: A model using 13 V-J features told ophthalmopathy apart from stable hyperthyroidism.

This specimen consisted of peripheral blood mononuclear cells (PBMCs), obtained at new diagnosis, from a patient treated with antithyroid drugs. This receptor was identified in a woman in her twenties or thirties with Graves disease.

The CDR3, as DNA: TGTGCCGCAAGGGGTCAGGTTCTTAGCAATCAGCCCCAGCATTTT. This codes for CAARGQVLSNQPQHF. The chain combines TRBV19 with TRBJ1-5; D perhaps matches TRBD1 (5 bases). This CDR3 spans 15 amino acids. Germline-derived CDR1 and CDR2 are LNHDA and SQIVND (reference sequence). Trimming removed 11 bases from V and 0 bases from J, with 17 bases in between.